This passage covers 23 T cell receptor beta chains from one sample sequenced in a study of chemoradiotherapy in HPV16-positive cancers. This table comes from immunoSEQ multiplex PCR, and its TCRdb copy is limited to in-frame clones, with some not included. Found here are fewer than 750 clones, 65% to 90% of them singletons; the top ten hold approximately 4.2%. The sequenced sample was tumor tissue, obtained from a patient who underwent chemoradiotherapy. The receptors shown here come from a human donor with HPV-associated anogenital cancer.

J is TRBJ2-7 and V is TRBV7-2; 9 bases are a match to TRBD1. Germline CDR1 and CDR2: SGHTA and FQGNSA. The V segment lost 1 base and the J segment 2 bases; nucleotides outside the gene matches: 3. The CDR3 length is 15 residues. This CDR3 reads CASSLGGTGTYEQYF. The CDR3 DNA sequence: TGTGCCAGCAGCTTAGGGGGGACAGGGACCTACGAGCAGTACTTC.

The CDR3, as DNA: TGTGCCAGCAGCCAAGGGTTGCAGCCGAACACTGAAGCTTTCTTT. Its translation: CASSQGLQPNTEAFF. The V gene is TRBV13, the J gene TRBJ1-1; D not resolved. Per the germline V gene, CDR1 is PRHDT and CDR2 is FYEKMQ (reference sequence). The CDR3 has 15 amino acids. With 5 bases removed from V and 1 base from J, the gap between germline ends came to 14 bases.

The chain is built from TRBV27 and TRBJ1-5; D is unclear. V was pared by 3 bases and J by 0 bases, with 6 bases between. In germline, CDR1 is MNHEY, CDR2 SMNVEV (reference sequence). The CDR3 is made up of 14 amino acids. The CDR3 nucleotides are TGTGCCAGCAGTTTTCAGGCTAGCAATCAGCCCCAGCATTTT. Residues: CASSFQASNQPQHF.

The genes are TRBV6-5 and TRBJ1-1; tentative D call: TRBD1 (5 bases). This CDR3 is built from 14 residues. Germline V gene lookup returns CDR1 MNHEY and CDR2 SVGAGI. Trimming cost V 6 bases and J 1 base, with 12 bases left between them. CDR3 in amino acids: CASRAGWENTEAFF. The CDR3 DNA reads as TGTGCCAGCAGAGCAGGGTGGGAGAACACTGAAGCTTTCTTT.

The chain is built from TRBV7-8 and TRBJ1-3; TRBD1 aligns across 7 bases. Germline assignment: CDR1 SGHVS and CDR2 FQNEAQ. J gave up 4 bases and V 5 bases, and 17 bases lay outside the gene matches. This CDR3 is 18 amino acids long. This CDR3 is CASSGDRAFPLRGNTIYF. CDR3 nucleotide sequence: TGTGCCAGCAGCGGTGACAGGGCCTTCCCCCTCCGGGGAAACACCATATATTTT.

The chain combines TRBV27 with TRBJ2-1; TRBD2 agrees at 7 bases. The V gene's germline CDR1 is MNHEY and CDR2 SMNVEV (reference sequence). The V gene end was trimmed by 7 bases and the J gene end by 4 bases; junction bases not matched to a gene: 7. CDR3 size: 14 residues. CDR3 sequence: CASIGEGSYNEQFF. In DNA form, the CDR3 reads TGTGCCAGCATCGGGGAGGGGTCTTACAATGAGCAGTTCTTC.

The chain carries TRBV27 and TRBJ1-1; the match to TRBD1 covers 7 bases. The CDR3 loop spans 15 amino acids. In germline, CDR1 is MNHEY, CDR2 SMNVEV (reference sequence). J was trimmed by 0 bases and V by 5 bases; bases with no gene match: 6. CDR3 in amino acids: CASSPRQGMNTEAFF. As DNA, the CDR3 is TGTGCCAGCAGTCCCCGACAGGGAATGAACACTGAAGCTTTCTTT.

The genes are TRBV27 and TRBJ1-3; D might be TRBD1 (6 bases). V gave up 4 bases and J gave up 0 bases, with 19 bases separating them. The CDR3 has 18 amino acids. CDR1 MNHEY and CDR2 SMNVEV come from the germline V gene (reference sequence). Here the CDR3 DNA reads TGTGCCAGCAGTTCCATATCACAGGGCCAAACCTCTGGAAACACCATATATTTT. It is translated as CASSSISQGQTSGNTIYF.

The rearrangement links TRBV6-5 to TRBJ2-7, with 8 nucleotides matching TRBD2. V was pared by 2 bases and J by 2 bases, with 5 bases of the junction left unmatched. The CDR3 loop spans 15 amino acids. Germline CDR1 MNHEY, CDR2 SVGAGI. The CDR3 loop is CASSYGLAGTYEQYF. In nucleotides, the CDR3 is TGTGCCAGCAGTTACGGGCTAGCGGGCACCTACGAGCAGTACTTC.

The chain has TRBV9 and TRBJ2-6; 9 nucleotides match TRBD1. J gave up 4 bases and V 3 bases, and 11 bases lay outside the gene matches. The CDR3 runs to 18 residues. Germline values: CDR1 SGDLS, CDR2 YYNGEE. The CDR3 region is CASSATLQGAGGANVLTF. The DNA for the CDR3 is TGTGCCAGCAGCGCAACACTACAGGGGGCGGGCGGGGCCAACGTCCTGACTTTC.

Written as DNA, the CDR3 is TGTGCCAGCAGCCCTTCTAGTTCCTACGAGCAGTACTTC. Its protein product is CASSPSSSYEQYF. The chain recombines TRBV11-1 with TRBJ2-7, with unresolved D. Germline loops: CDR1 SGHAT, CDR2 FQDESV (reference sequence). The CDR3 is made up of 13 amino acids. Trimming took off 5 bases at V and 1 base at J, with 9 bases between the two ends. Complete variable domain (other parts from reference TRBV11-1 and TRBJ2-7): EAEVAQSPRYKITEKSQAVAFWCDPISGHATLYWYRQILGQGPELLVQFQDESVVDDSQLPKDRFSAERLKGVDSTLKIQPAELGDSAMYLCASSPSSSYEQYFGPGTRLTVT.

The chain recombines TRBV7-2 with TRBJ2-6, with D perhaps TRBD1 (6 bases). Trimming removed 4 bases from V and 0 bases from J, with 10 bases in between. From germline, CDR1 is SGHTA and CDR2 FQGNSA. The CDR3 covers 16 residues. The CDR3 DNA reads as TGTGCCAGCAGCTGGGGGCGGAGCTCTGGGGCCAACGTCCTGACTTTC. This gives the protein CASSWGRSSGANVLTF.

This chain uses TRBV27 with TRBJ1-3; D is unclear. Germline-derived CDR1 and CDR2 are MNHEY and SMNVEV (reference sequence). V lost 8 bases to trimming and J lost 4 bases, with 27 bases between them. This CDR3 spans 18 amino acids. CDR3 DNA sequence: TGTGCCAGCGCCCGAGCTTTCACTCGGGATCTGGGCGGAAACACCATATATTTT. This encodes CASARAFTRDLGGNTIYF.

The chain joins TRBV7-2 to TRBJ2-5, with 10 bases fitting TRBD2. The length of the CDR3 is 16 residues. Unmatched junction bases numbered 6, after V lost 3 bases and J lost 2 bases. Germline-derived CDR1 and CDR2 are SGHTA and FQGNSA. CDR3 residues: CASSLMSGGVQETQYF. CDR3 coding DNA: TGTGCCAGCAGCTTGATGAGCGGGGGGGTTCAAGAGACCCAGTACTTC.

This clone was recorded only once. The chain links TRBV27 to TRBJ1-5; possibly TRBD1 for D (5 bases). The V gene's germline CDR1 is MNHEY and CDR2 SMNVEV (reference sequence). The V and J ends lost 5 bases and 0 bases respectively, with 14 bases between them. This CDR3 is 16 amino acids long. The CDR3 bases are TGTGCCAGCAGTCCCGCAGGGATTACTAGCAATCAGCCCCAGCATTTT. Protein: CASSPAGITSNQPQHF.

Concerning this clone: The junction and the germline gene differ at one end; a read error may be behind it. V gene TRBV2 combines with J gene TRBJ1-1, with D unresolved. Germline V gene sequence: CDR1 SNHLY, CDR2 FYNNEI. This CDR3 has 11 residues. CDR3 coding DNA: TGTGCCAGCAGTGATCGGGCAGTTCTTATCTTT. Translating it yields CASSDRAVLIF.

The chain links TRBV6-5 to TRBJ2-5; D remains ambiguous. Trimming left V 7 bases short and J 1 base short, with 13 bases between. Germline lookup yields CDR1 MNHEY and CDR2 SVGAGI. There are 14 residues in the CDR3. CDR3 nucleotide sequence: TGTGCCAGCACCTCGTTCGAGATCCAAGAGACCCAGTACTTC. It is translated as CASTSFEIQETQYF.

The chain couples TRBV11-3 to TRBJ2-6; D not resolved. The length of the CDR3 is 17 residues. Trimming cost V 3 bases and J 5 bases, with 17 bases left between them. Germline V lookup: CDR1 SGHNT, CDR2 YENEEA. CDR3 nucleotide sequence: TGTGCCAGCAGCTTTGGGGTTCGACAAAGTCGGGCCAACGTCCTGACTTTC. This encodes CASSFGVRQSRANVLTF. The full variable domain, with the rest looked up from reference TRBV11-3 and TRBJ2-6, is EAGVVQSPRYKIIEKKQPVAFWCNPISGHNTLYWYLQNLGQGPELLIRYENEEAVDDSQLPKDRFSAERLKGVDSTLKIQPAELGDSAVYLCASSFGVRQSRANVLTFGAGSRLTVL.

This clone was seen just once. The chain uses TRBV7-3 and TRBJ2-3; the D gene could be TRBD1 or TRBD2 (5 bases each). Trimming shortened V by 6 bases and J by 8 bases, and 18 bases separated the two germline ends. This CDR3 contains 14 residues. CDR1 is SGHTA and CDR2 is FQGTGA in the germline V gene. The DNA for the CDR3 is TGTGCCAGCAGTCAAACGGGAAGTGGGACTACGCAGTATTTT. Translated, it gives CASSQTGSGTTQYF.

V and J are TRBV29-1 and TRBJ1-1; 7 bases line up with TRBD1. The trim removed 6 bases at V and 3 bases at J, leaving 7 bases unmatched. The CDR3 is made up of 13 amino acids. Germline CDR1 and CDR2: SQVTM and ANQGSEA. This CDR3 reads CSVDRDTHTEAFF. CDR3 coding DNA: TGCAGCGTAGACAGGGACACCCACACTGAAGCTTTCTTT. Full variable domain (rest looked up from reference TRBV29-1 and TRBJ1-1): SAVISQKPSRDICQRGTSLTIQCQVDSQVTMMFWYRQQPGQSLTLIATANQGSEATYESGFVIDKFPISRPNLTFSTLTVSNMSPEDSSIYLCSVDRDTHTEAFFGQGTRLTVV.

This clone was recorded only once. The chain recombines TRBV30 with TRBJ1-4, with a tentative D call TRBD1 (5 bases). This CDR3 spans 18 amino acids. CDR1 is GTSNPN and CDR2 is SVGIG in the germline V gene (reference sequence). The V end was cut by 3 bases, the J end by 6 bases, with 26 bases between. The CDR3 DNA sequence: TGTGCCTGGAGCAACGACTCCCCCCGGGGCGGAATGGATGAAAAACTGTTTTTT. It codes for CAWSNDSPRGGMDEKLFF.

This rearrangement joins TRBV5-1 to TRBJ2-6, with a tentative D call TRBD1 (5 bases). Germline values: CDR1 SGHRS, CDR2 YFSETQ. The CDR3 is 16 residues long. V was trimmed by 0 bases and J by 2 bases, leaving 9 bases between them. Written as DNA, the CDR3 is TGCGCCAGCAGCTTGGCCAGGGATCCTGGGGCCAACGTCCTGACTTTC. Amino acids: CASSLARDPGANVLTF.

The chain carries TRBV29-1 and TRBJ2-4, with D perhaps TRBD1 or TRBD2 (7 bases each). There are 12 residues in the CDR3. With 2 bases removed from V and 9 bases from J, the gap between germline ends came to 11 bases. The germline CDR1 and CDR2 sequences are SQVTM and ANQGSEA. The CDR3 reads CSVETGEGIQYF. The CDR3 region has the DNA TGCAGCGTTGAAACAGGGGAGGGCATTCAGTACTTC.